The 24 T cell receptor beta chains in this list originate from one sample, sequenced in a study of blood T cell repertoires in COVID-19. Profiling relied on immunoSEQ multiplex PCR, and the TCRdb table lists in-frame clones only, not all of them. The sample includes approximately 140,000 clones, roughly 84% seen only once; the top ten take roughly 2%. The sequenced material came from peripheral blood. The receptors here all came from a man aged 65 to 79 with acute or convalescent COVID-19.

The chain recombines TRBV14 with TRBJ1-1; D not resolved. The CDR3 sequence is 13 residues long. From germline, CDR1 is SGHDN and CDR2 FVKESK. V lost 5 bases and J lost 1, with 8 bases in between. CDR3: CASSYTANTEAFF. The DNA for the CDR3 is TGTGCCAGCAGCTACACAGCGAACACTGAAGCTTTCTTT. The full variable domain, rest sourced from reference TRBV14 and TRBJ1-1, is EAGVTQFPSHSVIEKGQTVTLRCDPISGHDNLYWYRRVMGKEIKFLLHFVKESKQDESGMPNNRFLAERTGGTYSTLKVQPAELEDSGVYFCASSYTANTEAFFGQGTRLTVV.

The V and J genes are TRBV19 and TRBJ1-1, with 7 bases lining up with TRBD1. The V gene's germline CDR1 is LNHDA and CDR2 SQIVND (reference sequence). There are 17 residues in the CDR3. Trimming took 11 bases from V and 5 from J; bases not matched to a gene: 23. The CDR3 loop is CASNPNTGARLGTEAFF. The DNA of the CDR3 is TGTGCCTCTAACCCAAATACAGGGGCGCGATTAGGGACTGAAGCTTTCTTT.

The J gene is TRBJ2-5, the V gene TRBV19, with TRBD2 matching over 15 bases. The CDR3 length is 18 residues. Germline CDR1 and CDR2: LNHDA and SQIVND (reference sequence). Trimming cost V 5 bases and J 4 bases; bases outside gene matches: 11. As DNA, the CDR3 is TGTGCCAGTAGTTTTGGACTAGCGGGGGGGTCGGGTTTAGAGACCCAGTACTTC. This codes for CASSFGLAGGSGLETQYF.

V gene TRBV5-6 combines with J gene TRBJ2-7, with 12 bases identical to TRBD1. The trim removed 4 bases at V and 3 bases at J, leaving 8 bases unmatched. Per germline, CDR1 SGHDT and CDR2 YYEEEE. The CDR3 is 16 amino acids. The CDR3 here is CASSAGTGGYGYEQYF. CDR3 in DNA: TGTGCCAGCAGCGCTGGGACAGGGGGCTACGGCTACGAGCAGTACTTC.

The chain has TRBV5-1 and TRBJ2-1; the match to TRBD2 covers 7 bases. Germline CDR1 is SGHRS and CDR2 is YFSETQ. There are 15 residues in the CDR3. V dropped 4 bases and J dropped 1; count of bases not matched to a gene: 5. CDR3 coding DNA: TGCGCCAGCAGCGGAAATAGCGGGTCCTACAATGAGCAGTTCTTC. Encoded protein: CASSGNSGSYNEQFF.

The V gene is TRBV30, the J gene TRBJ2-2, with a weak D call TRBD2 (5 bases). Germline V gene data show CDR1 as GTSNPN and CDR2 as SVGIG (reference sequence). Between the trimmed V and J ends, which lost 0 bases and 7 bases, there was a span of 15 bases. This CDR3 is 15 amino acids long. CDR3 sequence (DNA): TGTGCCTGGAGTGTATCCCGGGATCGGTACGGGGAGCTGTTTTTT. The encoded protein is CAWSVSRDRYGELFF.

J is TRBJ2-1 and V is TRBV28, with TRBD2 identical over 10 bases. Germline V gives CDR1 MDHEN, CDR2 SYDVKM. Trimming cost V 6 bases and J 7 bases; bases outside gene matches: 15. The CDR3 extends over 17 amino acids. The CDR3 is CASSQVLLAGERNEQFF. The CDR3 nucleotides read TGTGCCAGCAGCCAGGTCTTGCTAGCGGGAGAGAGGAATGAGCAGTTCTTC.

This rearrangement joins TRBV7-3 to TRBJ2-1; 7 nucleotides align to TRBD2. This CDR3 has 14 amino acids. The germline gives CDR1 SGHTA, CDR2 FQGTGA. Germline trimming cut 5 bases from V and 5 bases from J; bases unmatched to any gene: 6. The CDR3 bases are TGTGCCAGCAGCCGTAGCGGGCCTAACAATGAGCAGTTCTTC. Its translation: CASSRSGPNNEQFF.

The chain joins TRBV3-1 (or the pseudogene TRBV3-2) to TRBJ1-2; possible D gene TRBD1, 6 bases. The V end lost 1 base, the J end lost 1 base, and 13 bases lay between the germline ends. The CDR3 covers 16 residues. Looked up from germline, CDR1 is LGHDT and CDR2 is YNNKEL (reference sequence). The CDR3 reads CASSQGTVGGNYGYTF. CDR3 sequence (DNA): TGTGCCAGCAGCCAAGGGACAGTAGGGGGTAACTATGGCTACACCTTC.

The V gene is TRBV29-1, the J gene TRBJ2-3, with D possibly matching TRBD1 (6 bases). This CDR3 contains 13 residues. V shed 4 bases and J shed 3 bases, with 11 bases lying between them. Germline CDR1 SQVTM, CDR2 ANQGSEA. DNA for the CDR3: TGCAGCGTTGGGGACACGGGGACAGATACGCAGTATTTT. The encoded protein is CSVGDTGTDTQYF.

This CDR3 reads CASSRPGLNTEAFF. The CDR3 bases are TGCGCCAGCAGCAGGCCAGGCCTGAACACTGAAGCTTTCTTT. The V call is TRBV4-1, the J call TRBJ1-1, with D unresolved. Per the germline V gene, CDR1 is MGHRA and CDR2 is YSYEKL. With 5 bases removed from V and 0 bases from J, the gap between germline ends came to 10 bases. The CDR3 is 14 residues long.

V usage is TRBV5-1 and J usage is TRBJ1-4; 9 bases map to TRBD1. V lost 4 bases, J lost 8 bases, and 15 bases stayed unmatched. The germline V gene has CDR1 SGHRS and CDR2 YFSETQ. The CDR3 sequence is 17 residues long. Here the CDR3 reads CASSPEAVTGGYEKLFF. CDR3 coding DNA: TGCGCCAGCAGCCCCGAAGCCGTCACAGGGGGCTACGAAAAACTGTTTTTT.

This sequence joins TRBV24-1 and TRBJ2-7; D is possibly TRBD1 (6 bases). The CDR3 has 16 residues. CDR1 and CDR2 (germline): KGHDR, SFDVKD. Deletions cut 1 base from V and 1 base from J, with 13 bases between. Written as DNA, the CDR3 is TGTGCCACCAGTGATTTTACAGGGAAGGGTTCCTACGAGCAGTACTTC. It is translated as CATSDFTGKGSYEQYF.

V and J are TRBV5-4 and TRBJ2-5, with TRBD1 matching over 8 bases. With V trimmed by 2 bases and J by 5 bases, 2 bases remained unmatched. The germline V gene encodes CDR1 SGHNT and CDR2 YYREEE (reference sequence). The CDR3 is 13 residues long. In DNA, the CDR3 is TGTGCCAGCAGCTTCGGGGACAGGGAGACCCAGTACTTC. Translated: CASSFGDRETQYF.

V and J are TRBV5-1 and TRBJ1-1, with TRBD1 matching over 8 bases. This CDR3 contains 15 residues. CDR1 is SGHRS, CDR2 YFSETQ, per germline. Germline trimming cut 5 bases from V and 7 bases from J; bases unmatched to any gene: 13. The CDR3, as DNA: TGCGCCAGCAGGACTGGACAGGGACAATCGAGTGAAGCTTTCTTT. Amino acid sequence: CASRTGQGQSSEAFF.

This chain uses TRBV5-8 with TRBJ1-5; 9 nucleotides align to TRBD1. With V trimmed by 5 bases and J by 6 bases, 15 bases remained unmatched. CDR1 is SGHTS and CDR2 is YDEGEE in the germline V gene. This CDR3 spans 17 amino acids. As DNA, the CDR3 is TGTGCCAGCAGTTTCGGTACAGGGGGCTTGAGCGGTCAGCCCCAGCATTTT. It translates to CASSFGTGGLSGQPQHF.

CDR3 nucleotides: TGTGCCAGCAGTTACCTCGGGGCAGGGGGCCGTGAAAAACTGTTTTTT. This translates into CASSYLGAGGREKLFF. The chain is built from TRBV6-6 and TRBJ1-4; 8 nucleotides match TRBD1. Germline V gives CDR1 MNHNY, CDR2 SVGAGI (reference sequence). V was clipped by 2 bases and J by 7 bases; unmatched bases: 9. The CDR3 sequence is 16 residues long.

Here the CDR3 reads CASSKDRTSYEQYF. The CDR3 bases are TGTGCCAGCAGTAAGGACAGGACGAGCTACGAGCAGTACTTC. The chain carries TRBV6-5 and TRBJ2-7, with TRBD1 identical over 7 bases. CDR1 and CDR2 from the germline V gene are MNHEY and SVGAGI. The CDR3 extends over 14 amino acids. The V gene end was trimmed by 5 bases and the J gene end by 3 bases; junction bases not matched to a gene: 7.

V usage is TRBV6-5 and J usage is TRBJ2-5; the match to TRBD2 covers 9 bases. The CDR3 sequence is 13 residues long. The ends lost 8 bases at V and 5 bases at J; junction bases unmatched: 6. Germline V lookup: CDR1 MNHEY, CDR2 SVGAGI. The CDR3: CASRAGGAETQYF. Written as DNA, the CDR3 is TGTGCCAGCCGAGCGGGGGGTGCGGAGACCCAGTACTTC.

The V and J genes are TRBV5-5 and TRBJ1-5; a weak D match, TRBD1 (5 bases). V was cut by 0 bases and J by 2 bases, with 9 bases left in between. Germline CDR1 SGHKS, CDR2 YYEKEE (reference sequence). This CDR3 spans 15 amino acids. The CDR3 DNA sequence: TGTGCCAGCAGCTTGGATTGGGGCGGCAATCAGCCCCAGCATTTT. As protein: CASSLDWGGNQPQHF.

This chain joins TRBV27 and TRBJ2-5, with D tentatively TRBD2 (6 bases). Germline CDR1 reads MNHEY; CDR2 reads SMNVEV (reference sequence). V was trimmed by 5 bases and J by 1 base, leaving 23 bases between them. This CDR3 comprises 18 residues. The CDR3 is CASSPPHGAGRRQETQYF. CDR3 nucleotides: TGTGCCAGCAGTCCTCCCCACGGGGCGGGACGTCGCCAAGAGACCCAGTACTTC.

The chain employs TRBV7-9 and TRBJ1-1; 8 bases line up with TRBD1. Germline CDR1 reads SEHNR; CDR2 reads FQNEAQ (reference sequence). CDR3 length equals 15 residues. With V trimmed by 5 bases and J by 1 base, 6 bases remained unmatched. For the CDR3, the DNA is TGTGCCAGCAGCCAGCGGACAGGGAGGAACACTGAAGCTTTCTTT. Translating gives CASSQRTGRNTEAFF.

The chain carries TRBV12-5 and TRBJ1-1, with a weak D call TRBD1 (5 bases). CDR3 length: 14 amino acids. The germline V and J ends were trimmed by 7 bases and 0 bases, with 12 bases remaining between them. Germline assignment: CDR1 LGHNT and CDR2 FRNRAP. The CDR3 DNA reads as TGTGCTAGTGCCAAGGACAATTTGAACACTGAAGCTTTCTTT. This sequence encodes CASAKDNLNTEAFF.

The V and J genes are TRBV10-3 and TRBJ2-3, with 7 positions matching TRBD2. V lost 3 bases, J lost 1 base, and 4 bases stayed unmatched. CDR3 length equals 15 residues. CDR1 and CDR2 from the germline V gene are ENHRY and SYGVKD. The CDR3 nucleotides read TGTGCCATCAGTGAAGGCGGGAGTGGCACAGATACGCAGTATTTT. Protein sequence: CAISEGGSGTDTQYF.